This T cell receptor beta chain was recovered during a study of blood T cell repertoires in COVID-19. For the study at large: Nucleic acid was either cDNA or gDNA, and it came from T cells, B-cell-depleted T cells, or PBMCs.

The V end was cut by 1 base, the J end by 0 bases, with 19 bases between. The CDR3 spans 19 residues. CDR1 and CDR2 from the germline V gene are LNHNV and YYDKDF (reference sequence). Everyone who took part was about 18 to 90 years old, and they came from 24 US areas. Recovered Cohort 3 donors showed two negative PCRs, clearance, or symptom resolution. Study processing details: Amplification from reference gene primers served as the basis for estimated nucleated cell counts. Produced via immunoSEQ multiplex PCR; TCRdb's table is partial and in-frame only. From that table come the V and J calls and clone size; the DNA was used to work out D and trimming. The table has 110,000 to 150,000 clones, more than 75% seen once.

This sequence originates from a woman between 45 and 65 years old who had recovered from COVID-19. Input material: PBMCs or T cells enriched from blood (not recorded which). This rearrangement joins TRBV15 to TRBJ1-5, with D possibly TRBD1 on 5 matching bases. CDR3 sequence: CATSRGLHFGGGSNQPQHF. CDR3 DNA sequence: TGTGCCACCAGCAGAGGTCTTCATTTCGGGGGGGGTAGCAATCAGCCCCAGCATTTT. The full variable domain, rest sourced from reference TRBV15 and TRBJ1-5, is DAMVIQNPRYQVTQFGKPVTLSCSQTLNHNVMYWYQQKSSQAPKLLFHYYDKDFNNEADTPDNFQSRRPNTSFCFLDIRSPGLGDTAMYLCATSRGLHFGGGSNQPQHFGDGTRLSIL.